Presented here are 28 T cell receptor beta chains from one specimen sequenced in a study of OX40 agonist ivuxolimab in advanced cancers. Method: immunoSEQ multiplex PCR; TCRdb's copy keeps in-frame clones and lacks some. The sample yields some 33,000 clones, 74% seen once. The starting material was CD4+ or CD8+ T cells sorted from blood, obtained in a trial of the OX40 agonist ivuxolimab. These receptor sequences come from an adult with an advanced solid tumor such as melanoma, head and neck, liver or kidney cancer.

The chain couples TRBV2 to TRBJ1-2; D is uncertain. Germline loops: CDR1 SNHLY, CDR2 FYNNEI. The CDR3 has 15 residues. Trimming left V 2 bases short and J 0 bases short, with 10 bases between. CDR3 amino acids: CASSELGSTNYGYTF. The CDR3 nucleotides are TGTGCCAGCAGTGAATTAGGTTCCACTAACTATGGCTACACCTTC. The variable domain in full, completed from reference TRBV2 and TRBJ1-2, reads EPEVTQTPSHQVTQMGQEVILRCVPISNHLYFYWYRQILGQKVEFLVSFYNNEISEKSEIFDDQFSVERPDGSNFTLKIRSTKLEDSAMYFCASSELGSTNYGYTFGSGTRLTVV.

This sequence joins TRBV5-4 and TRBJ1-6; weak D call: TRBD1 (5 bases). The germline gives CDR1 SGHNT, CDR2 YYREEE (reference sequence). Deletions cut 4 bases from V and 3 bases from J, with 17 bases between. CDR3 length: 17 amino acids. CDR3 in amino acids: CASSLGVRQGYNSPLHF. As DNA, the CDR3 is TGTGCCAGCAGCCTGGGGGTTAGGCAGGGCTATAATTCACCCCTCCACTTT.

The rearrangement uses TRBV9 and TRBJ2-7; 7 nucleotides line up with TRBD1. Germline CDR1 SGDLS, CDR2 YYNGEE. The CDR3 sequence is 14 residues long. Trimming at V came to 2 bases and at J to 2 bases, leaving 4 bases not matched to a gene. CDR3 protein: CASSVGQETYEQYF. The CDR3 DNA is TGTGCCAGCAGCGTCGGACAGGAAACCTACGAGCAGTACTTC.

The chain links TRBV2 to TRBJ2-3, with 8 bases fitting TRBD1. CDR3 length equals 14 residues. J lost 2 bases, V lost 6 bases, and 4 bases had no gene match. Germline V gene lookup returns CDR1 SNHLY and CDR2 FYNNEI. The DNA of the CDR3 is TGTGCCAGCAGGGCAGGGGGCCTCACAGATACGCAGTATTTT. The encoded protein is CASRAGGLTDTQYF.

This chain connects TRBV7-2 to TRBJ2-1; 10 positions match TRBD2. V lost 6 bases, J lost 9 bases, and 11 bases stayed unmatched. Germline assignment: CDR1 SGHTA and CDR2 FQGNSA. The CDR3 is 15 residues long. The CDR3 nucleotides are TGTGCCAGCAGACCCCAGCGGGGGGGCCGCGGTGAGCAGTTCTTC. This gives the protein CASRPQRGGRGEQFF.

In its sample, this clone was seen once. This rearrangement joins TRBV6-1 to TRBJ1-3; 8 bases are a match to TRBD1. The V gene's germline CDR1 is MNHNS and CDR2 SASEGT. Trimming cost V 7 bases and J 4 bases; bases outside gene matches: 6. This CDR3 region has 14 residues. CDR3 amino acids: CASTDRGRGNTIYF. CDR3 sequence (DNA): TGTGCCAGCACTGACAGGGGCAGAGGAAACACCATATATTTT.

J is TRBJ2-7 and V is TRBV18; TRBD1 aligns across 9 bases. With 2 bases clipped from V and 6 bases from J, the junction kept 8 bases outside the gene matches. There are 15 residues in the CDR3. Germline CDR1 KGHSH, CDR2 LQKENI. The CDR3 region is CASSPEQGQGREQYF. As DNA, the CDR3 is TGTGCCAGCTCACCAGAACAGGGACAGGGACGCGAGCAGTACTTC. The whole variable domain, remainder taken from reference TRBV18 and TRBJ2-7, is NAGVMQNPRHLVRRRGQEARLRCSPMKGHSHVYWYRQLPEEGLKFMVYLQKENIIDESGMPKERFSAEFPKEGPSILRIQQVVRGDSAAYFCASSPEQGQGREQYFGPGTRLTVT.

This chain uses TRBV19 with TRBJ1-3; 7 bases align to TRBD1. Looked up from germline, CDR1 is LNHDA and CDR2 is SQIVND (reference sequence). CDR3 length: 15 residues. The junction had 8 bases not matched to a gene; V was cut back by 4 bases and J by 5 bases. CDR3 DNA: TGTGCCAGTAGTAGCACGACAGGGAACAGAAACACCATATATTTT. Its protein is CASSSTTGNRNTIYF.

This chain links TRBV29-1 with TRBJ1-3; TRBD1 matches 7 bases. Germline V gene data show CDR1 as SQVTM and CDR2 as ANQGSEA. The V and J ends lost 7 bases and 2 bases, in that order; junction bases with no gene match: 2. The CDR3 runs 12 residues. CDR3 DNA sequence: TGCAGCGCCCAGGGGGCTGGAAACACCATATATTTT. Translation gives CSAQGAGNTIYF.

This chain uses TRBV5-5 with TRBJ1-2; D unresolved. Germline V gives CDR1 SGHKS, CDR2 YYEKEE (reference sequence). Deletions cut 0 bases from V and 3 bases from J, with 9 bases between. This CDR3 has 14 amino acids. The DNA for the CDR3 is TGTGCCAGCAGCTTGGCGGCAGGCGACTATGGCTACACCTTC. As protein: CASSLAAGDYGYTF.

The chain links TRBV5-6 to TRBJ1-5, with 11 bases identical to TRBD1. V was clipped by 3 bases and J by 5 bases; unmatched bases: 7. This CDR3 has 16 residues. CDR1 and CDR2 (germline): SGHDT, YYEEEE. The CDR3 loop is CASSWTGGELDQPQHF. The DNA of the CDR3 is TGTGCCAGCAGCTGGACAGGGGGCGAATTGGATCAGCCCCAGCATTTT.

This clone turned up a few times. The V gene is TRBV6-1, the J gene TRBJ1-1, with D possibly TRBD1 on 6 matching bases. V lost 6 bases, J lost 3 bases, and 17 bases lay in between. This CDR3 has 15 amino acids. Germline lookup yields CDR1 MNHNS and CDR2 SASEGT. In DNA form, the CDR3 reads TGTGCCAGCAGCGAAACCAGCACAGGGTACACTGAAGCTTTCTTT. Translated: CASSETSTGYTEAFF.

The chain links TRBV30 to TRBJ1-1; 7 nucleotides match TRBD1. V was pared by 3 bases and J by 5 bases, with 6 bases of the junction left unmatched. CDR1 is GTSNPN and CDR2 is SVGIG in the germline V gene (reference sequence). The CDR3 covers 13 residues. In DNA form, the CDR3 reads TGTGCCTGGAGAAGAGGGGGCTGGACTGAAGCTTTCTTT. It specifies CAWRRGGWTEAFF.

The V and J genes are TRBV9 and TRBJ1-1; TRBD1 matches 7 bases. Per the germline V gene, CDR1 is SGDLS and CDR2 is YYNGEE. V lost 1 base to trimming and J lost 1 base; unmatched junction nucleotides: 10. The CDR3 is made up of 17 amino acids. In nucleotides, the CDR3 is TGTGCCAGCAGCGTAAACCCCTACGACAGGGAGAACACTGAAGCTTTCTTT. Amino acids: CASSVNPYDRENTEAFF.

This clone was counted a single time. The J gene is TRBJ1-1, the V gene TRBV7-9; the match to TRBD1 covers 7 bases. The CDR3 runs 14 residues. Germline V gene sequence: CDR1 SEHNR, CDR2 FQNEAQ (reference sequence). After removal of 5 bases from V and 2 bases from J, the junction contained 5 bases not matched to a gene. CDR3 DNA: TGTGCCAGCAGCCGGACAGGCAGTAACACTGAAGCTTTCTTT. Its translation: CASSRTGSNTEAFF. The full variable domain, with the rest looked up from reference TRBV7-9 and TRBJ1-1, is DTGVSQNPRHKITKRGQNVTFRCDPISEHNRLYWYRQTLGQGPEFLTYFQNEAQLEKSRLLSDRFSAERPKGSFSTLEIQRTEQGDSAMYLCASSRTGSNTEAFFGQGTRLTVV.

Only one count was recorded for this clone. The gene calls are TRBV11-2 and TRBJ1-1; D unclear. The CDR3 has 16 residues. Trimming stripped 1 base from V and 1 base from J, with 13 bases between. Germline lookup yields CDR1 SGHAT and CDR2 FQNNGV. The CDR3 loop reads CASSLGPQGTNTEAFF. Here the CDR3 DNA reads TGTGCCAGCAGCTTAGGTCCCCAAGGAACGAACACTGAAGCTTTCTTT.

Written as DNA, the CDR3 is TGCAGCGTTGAGGAGAACACTGAAGCTTTCTTT. Translation gives CSVEENTEAFF. This chain uses TRBV29-1 with TRBJ1-1; D uncertain. Germline V gene sequence: CDR1 SQVTM, CDR2 ANQGSEA. The CDR3 runs 11 residues. Trimming took 3 bases from V and 1 from J, leaving 3 bases between them.

The CDR3 loop reads CASKGQGNTEAFF. The DNA of the CDR3 is TGCGCCAGCAAGGGGCAGGGGAACACTGAAGCTTTCTTT. V gene TRBV5-1 combines with J gene TRBJ1-1, with D tentatively TRBD1 (5 bases). CDR1 SGHRS and CDR2 YFSETQ come from the germline V gene. The CDR3 extends over 13 amino acids. Trimming shortened V by 6 bases and J by 1 base, and 10 bases separated the two germline ends.

The gene calls are TRBV6-6 and TRBJ2-3; D is unclear. Trimming pared 5 bases from V and 1 base from J, leaving 4 bases between. The germline V gene has CDR1 MNHNY and CDR2 SVGAGI (reference sequence). This CDR3 is 12 amino acids long. For the CDR3, the DNA is TGTGCCAGCAGTAGCGGCACAGATACGCAGTATTTT. Translating it yields CASSSGTDTQYF.

CDR3 loop: CATSTTGVSTDTQYF. The CDR3 bases are TGTGCCACCAGCACTACAGGGGTTAGCACAGATACGCAGTATTTT. This rearrangement joins TRBV15 to TRBJ2-3, with 7 bases lining up with TRBD1. The CDR3 loop spans 15 amino acids. CDR1 LNHNV and CDR2 YYDKDF come from the germline V gene (reference sequence). The V segment lost 4 bases and the J segment 0 bases; nucleotides outside the gene matches: 4.

The sample holds one count of this clone. One junction end disagrees with the germline gene, perhaps due to a read error. The chain couples TRBV19 to TRBJ2-3; D is perhaps TRBD2 (6 bases). The germline V gene encodes CDR1 LNHDA and CDR2 SQIVND (reference sequence). CDR3 length: 15 residues. In nucleotides, the CDR3 is TGTGCCAGTAGTATACGTACTAGCTCCACAAATACGCAGTATTTT. As protein: CASSIRTSSTNTQYF.

The chain carries TRBV13 and TRBJ1-1; D is perhaps TRBD1 (6 bases). V shed 5 bases and J shed 1 base, with 8 bases lying between them. Per the germline V gene, CDR1 is PRHDT and CDR2 is FYEKMQ (reference sequence). The CDR3 loop spans 13 amino acids. CDR3 sequence: CASSGGPNTEAFF. The CDR3 DNA reads TGTGCCAGCAGCGGGGGGCCGAACACTGAAGCTTTCTTT.

The V gene is TRBV27, the J gene TRBJ2-7; no clear D. The length of the CDR3 is 13 residues. The germline V gene encodes CDR1 MNHEY and CDR2 SMNVEV (reference sequence). Trimming left V 2 bases short and J 0 bases short, with 5 bases between. The CDR3 region is CASSLVDSYEQYF. CDR3 sequence (DNA): TGTGCCAGCAGTTTAGTCGACTCCTACGAGCAGTACTTC.

In nucleotides, the CDR3 is TGTGCCAGCAGCTTAGGAGTGGAGCAGCCCCAGCATTTT. Translation: CASSLGVEQPQHF. This chain uses TRBV7-8 with TRBJ1-5; D not certain. Per the germline V gene, CDR1 is SGHVS and CDR2 is FQNEAQ. CDR3 size: 13 residues. Trimming pared 1 base from V and 7 bases from J, leaving 8 bases between.

This sequence joins TRBV11-2 and TRBJ2-7; the D call may be TRBD1 or TRBD2 (5 bases each). Germline V gene data show CDR1 as SGHAT and CDR2 as FQNNGV. The CDR3 has 14 amino acids. Trimming removed 3 bases at V and 2 bases at J, with 11 bases between. CDR3 in DNA: TGTGCCAGCAGCTTTGGGACCGCTGCCTACGAGCAGTACTTC. Translating it yields CASSFGTAAYEQYF. Based on the CDR3 plus reference TRBV11-2 and TRBJ2-7, the full variable domain is EAGVAQSPRYKIIEKRQSVAFWCNPISGHATLYWYQQILGQGPKLLIQFQNNGVVDDSQLPKDRFSAERLKGVDSTLKIQPAKLEDSAVYLCASSFGTAAYEQYFGPGTRLTVT.

The J gene is TRBJ1-1, the V gene TRBV12-5, with D perhaps TRBD1 (6 bases). CDR1 LGHNT and CDR2 FRNRAP come from the germline V gene. The CDR3 length is 15 residues. Trimming took 6 bases from V and 3 from J, leaving 17 bases between them. The CDR3 region has the DNA TGTGCTAGTGGCCCCCCCTGGGGGCAAGACACTGAAGCTTTCTTT. Translating it yields CASGPPWGQDTEAFF.

The chain uses TRBV23-1 and TRBJ1-2; 9 positions match TRBD1. TRBV23-1 is designated an ORF whose function remains uncertain. The CDR3 covers 18 residues. Trimming removed 3 bases from V and 3 bases from J; junction bases left unmatched: 14. The CDR3 DNA sequence: TGCGCCAGCAGTCATTTTCGGGACAGGGACCCACAGGACTATGGCTACACCTTC. Translation gives CASSHFRDRDPQDYGYTF.

The chain couples TRBV6-5 to TRBJ1-2, with D possibly being TRBD1 (5 bases). The CDR3 length is 14 residues. Germline CDR1 is MNHEY and CDR2 is SVGAGI. V was pared by 2 bases and J by 2 bases, with 9 bases between. CDR3: CASSYQTENYGYTF. The CDR3 bases are TGTGCCAGCAGTTACCAGACAGAGAACTATGGCTACACCTTC.